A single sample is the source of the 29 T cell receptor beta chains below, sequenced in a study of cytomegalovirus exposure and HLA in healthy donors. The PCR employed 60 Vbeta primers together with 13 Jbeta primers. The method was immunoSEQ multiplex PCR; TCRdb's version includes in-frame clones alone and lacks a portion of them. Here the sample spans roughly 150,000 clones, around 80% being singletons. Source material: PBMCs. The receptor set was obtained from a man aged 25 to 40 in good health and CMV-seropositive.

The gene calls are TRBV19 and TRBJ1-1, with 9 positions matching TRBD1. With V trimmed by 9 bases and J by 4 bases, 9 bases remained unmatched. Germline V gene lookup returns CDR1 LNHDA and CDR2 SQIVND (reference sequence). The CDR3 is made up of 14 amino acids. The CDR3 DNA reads TGTGCCAGCCAGACAGGGGGGGAACTCACTGAAGCTTTCTTT. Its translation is CASQTGGELTEAFF.

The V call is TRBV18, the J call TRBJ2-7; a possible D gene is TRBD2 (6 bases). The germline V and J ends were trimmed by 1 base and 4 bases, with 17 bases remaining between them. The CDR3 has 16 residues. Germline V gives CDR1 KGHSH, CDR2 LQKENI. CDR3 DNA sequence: TGTGCCAGCTCACCACAGGGTGGAGGGGCACGGTACGAGCAGTACTTC. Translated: CASSPQGGGARYEQYF.

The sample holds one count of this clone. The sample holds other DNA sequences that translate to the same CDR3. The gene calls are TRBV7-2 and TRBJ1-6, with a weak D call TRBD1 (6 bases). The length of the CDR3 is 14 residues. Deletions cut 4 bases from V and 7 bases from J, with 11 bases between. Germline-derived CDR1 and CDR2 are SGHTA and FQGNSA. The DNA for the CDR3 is TGTGCCAGCAGCTCCAGGGGCGGGAATTCACCCCTCCACTTT. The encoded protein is CASSSRGGNSPLHF.

The CDR3 is CASSIQGPTEAFF. CDR3 coding DNA: TGTGCCAGTAGTATCCAGGGGCCCACTGAAGCTTTCTTT. The chain has TRBV19 and TRBJ1-1; TRBD1 might be the D (6 bases). CDR3 length: 13 residues. Deletions cut 3 bases from V and 4 bases from J, with 9 bases between. Per the germline V gene, CDR1 is LNHDA and CDR2 is SQIVND (reference sequence).

The CDR3 region is CASTRGQAYF. In nucleotides, the CDR3 is TGTGCCAGCACCCGAGGACAGGCATATTTT. V and J are TRBV2 and TRBJ2-3; TRBD1 matches at 7 bases. Germline loops: CDR1 SNHLY, CDR2 FYNNEI. There are 10 residues in the CDR3. The V gene end was trimmed by 7 bases and the J gene end by 15 bases; junction bases not matched to a gene: 7.

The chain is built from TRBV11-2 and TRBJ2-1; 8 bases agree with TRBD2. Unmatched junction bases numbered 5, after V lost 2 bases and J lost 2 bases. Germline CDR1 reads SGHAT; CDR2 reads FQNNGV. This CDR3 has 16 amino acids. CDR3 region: CASSLSSGSTYNEQFF. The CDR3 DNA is TGTGCCAGCAGCTTAAGCAGCGGGAGCACCTACAATGAGCAGTTCTTC.

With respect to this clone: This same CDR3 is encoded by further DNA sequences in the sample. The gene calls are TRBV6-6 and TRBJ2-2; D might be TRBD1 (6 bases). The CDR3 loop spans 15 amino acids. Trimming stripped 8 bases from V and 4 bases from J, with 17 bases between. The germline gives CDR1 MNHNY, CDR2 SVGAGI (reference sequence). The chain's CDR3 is CASVPPGVSTGELFF. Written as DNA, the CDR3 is TGTGCCAGCGTCCCCCCAGGGGTTTCCACCGGGGAGCTGTTTTTT.

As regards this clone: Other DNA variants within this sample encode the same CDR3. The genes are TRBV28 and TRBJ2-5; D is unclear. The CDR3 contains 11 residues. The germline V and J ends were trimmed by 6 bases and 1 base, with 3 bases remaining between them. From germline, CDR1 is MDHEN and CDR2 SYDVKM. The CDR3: CASSLQETQYF. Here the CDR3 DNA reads TGTGCCAGCAGCCTCCAAGAGACCCAGTACTTC.

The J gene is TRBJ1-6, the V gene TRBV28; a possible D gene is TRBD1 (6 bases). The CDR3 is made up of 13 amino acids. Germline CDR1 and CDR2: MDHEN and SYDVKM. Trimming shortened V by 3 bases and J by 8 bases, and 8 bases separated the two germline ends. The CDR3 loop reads CASSLDSYSPLHF. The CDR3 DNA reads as TGTGCCAGCAGTTTGGACAGCTATTCACCCCTCCACTTT.

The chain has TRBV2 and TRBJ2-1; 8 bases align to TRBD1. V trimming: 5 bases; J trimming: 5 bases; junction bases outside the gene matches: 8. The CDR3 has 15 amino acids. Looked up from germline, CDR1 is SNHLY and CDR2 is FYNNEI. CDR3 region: CASSFRTGYNNEQFF. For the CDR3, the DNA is TGTGCCAGCAGTTTTCGGACAGGGTACAACAATGAGCAGTTCTTC.

CDR3 region: CASSFTMLAAPYEQYF. The CDR3, as DNA: TGTGCCAGCAGCTTCACTATGTTGGCGGCACCCTACGAGCAGTACTTC. The chain is built from TRBV11-1 and TRBJ2-7; no definite D call. V was pared by 3 bases and J by 2 bases, with 17 bases between. Germline V gene lookup returns CDR1 SGHAT and CDR2 FQDESV (reference sequence). The CDR3 is 16 residues long. The variable domain in full, with the rest retrieved from reference TRBV11-1 and TRBJ2-7, is EAEVAQSPRYKITEKSQAVAFWCDPISGHATLYWYRQILGQGPELLVQFQDESVVDDSQLPKDRFSAERLKGVDSTLKIQPAELGDSAMYLCASSFTMLAAPYEQYFGPGTRLTVT.

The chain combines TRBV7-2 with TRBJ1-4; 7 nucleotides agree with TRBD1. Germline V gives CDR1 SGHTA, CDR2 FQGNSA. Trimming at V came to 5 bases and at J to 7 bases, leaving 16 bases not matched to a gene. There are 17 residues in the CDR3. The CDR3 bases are TGTGCCAGCAGCAGCCGGGACAGTCACATAGGTGGTGAAAAACTGTTTTTT. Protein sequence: CASSSRDSHIGGEKLFF.

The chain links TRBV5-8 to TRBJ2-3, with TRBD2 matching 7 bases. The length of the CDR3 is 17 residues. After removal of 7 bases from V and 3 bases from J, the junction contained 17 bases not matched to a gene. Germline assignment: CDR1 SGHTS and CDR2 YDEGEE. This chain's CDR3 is CASQMWGRAFGTDTQYF. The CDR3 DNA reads TGTGCCAGCCAAATGTGGGGGAGGGCCTTTGGGACAGATACGCAGTATTTT.

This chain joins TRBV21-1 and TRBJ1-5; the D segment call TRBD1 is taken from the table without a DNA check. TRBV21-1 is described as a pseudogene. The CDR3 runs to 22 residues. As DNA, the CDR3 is TGTGCCAGCAGACCGGTGGTAGAGGGGACAAAGAAGCAGGCTTGTAGCAATCAGCCCCAGCATTTT. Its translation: CASRPVVEGTKKQACSNQPQHF.

CDR3 sequence reads: CASSLGQTPTYEQYF. The CDR3 DNA is TGTGCCAGCAGCCTGGGACAGACCCCTACCTACGAGCAGTACTTC. The chain recombines TRBV7-2 with TRBJ2-7; 7 bases agree with TRBD1. The CDR3 extends over 15 amino acids. The germline CDR1 and CDR2 sequences are SGHTA and FQGNSA. The trim removed 5 bases at V and 2 bases at J, leaving 9 bases unmatched.

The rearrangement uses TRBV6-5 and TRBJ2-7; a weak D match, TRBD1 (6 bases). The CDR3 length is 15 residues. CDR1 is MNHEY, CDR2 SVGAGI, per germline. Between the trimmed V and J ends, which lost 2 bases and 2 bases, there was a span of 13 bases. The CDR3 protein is CASSYPNRATYEQYF. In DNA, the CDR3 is TGTGCCAGCAGTTACCCCAACAGGGCCACCTACGAGCAGTACTTC.

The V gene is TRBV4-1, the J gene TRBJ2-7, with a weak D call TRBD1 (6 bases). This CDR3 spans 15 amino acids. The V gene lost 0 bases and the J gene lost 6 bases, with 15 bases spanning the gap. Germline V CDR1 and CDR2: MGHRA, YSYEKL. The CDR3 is CASSQDQNRVGEQYF. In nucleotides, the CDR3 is TGCGCCAGCAGCCAAGATCAAAACAGGGTAGGCGAGCAGTACTTC.

DNA of the CDR3: TGTGCCAGTAGAGTTAGCTCCTACAATGAGCAGTTCTTC. Translating gives CASRVSSYNEQFF. This rearrangement joins TRBV19 to TRBJ2-1; D is undetermined. The germline gives CDR1 LNHDA, CDR2 SQIVND (reference sequence). The CDR3 has 13 amino acids. With 6 bases removed from V and 0 bases from J, the gap between germline ends came to 6 bases.

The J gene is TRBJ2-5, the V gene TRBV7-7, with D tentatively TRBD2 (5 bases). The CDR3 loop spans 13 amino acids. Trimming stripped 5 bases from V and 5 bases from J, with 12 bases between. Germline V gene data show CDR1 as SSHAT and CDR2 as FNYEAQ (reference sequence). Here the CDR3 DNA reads TGTGCCAGCAGCCCGGGGTTAGCGGAGACCCAGTACTTC. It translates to CASSPGLAETQYF.

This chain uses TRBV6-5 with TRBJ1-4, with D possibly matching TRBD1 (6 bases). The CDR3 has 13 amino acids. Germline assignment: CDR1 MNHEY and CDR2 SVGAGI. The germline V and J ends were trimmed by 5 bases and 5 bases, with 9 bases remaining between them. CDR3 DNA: TGTGCCAGCAGTAGACAGGAGAATGAAAAACTGTTTTTT. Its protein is CASSRQENEKLFF.

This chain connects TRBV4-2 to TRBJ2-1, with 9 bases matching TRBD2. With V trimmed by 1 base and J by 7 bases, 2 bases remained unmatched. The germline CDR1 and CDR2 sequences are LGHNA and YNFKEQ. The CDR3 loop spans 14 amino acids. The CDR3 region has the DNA TGTGCCAGCAGCCAAGGGACTAGCGCTAATGAGCAGTTCTTC. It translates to CASSQGTSANEQFF.

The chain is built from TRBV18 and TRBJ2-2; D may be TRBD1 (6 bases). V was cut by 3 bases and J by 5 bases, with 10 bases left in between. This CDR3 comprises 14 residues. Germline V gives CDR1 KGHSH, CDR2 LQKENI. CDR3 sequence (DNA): TGTGCCAGCTCACCCATAACAGGGACCGGGGAGCTGTTTTTT. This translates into CASSPITGTGELFF.

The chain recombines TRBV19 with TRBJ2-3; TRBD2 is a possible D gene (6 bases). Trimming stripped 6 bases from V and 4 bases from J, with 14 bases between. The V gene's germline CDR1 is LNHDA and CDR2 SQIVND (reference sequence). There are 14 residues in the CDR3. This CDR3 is CASSRVGSSDTQYF. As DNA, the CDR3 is TGTGCCAGTAGCCGGGTCGGGAGCTCAGATACGCAGTATTTT.

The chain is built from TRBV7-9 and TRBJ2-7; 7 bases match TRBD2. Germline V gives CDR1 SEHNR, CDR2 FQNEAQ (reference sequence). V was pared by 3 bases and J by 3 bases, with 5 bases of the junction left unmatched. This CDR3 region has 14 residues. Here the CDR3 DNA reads TGTGCCAGCAGCTTTCCCGCTAGCGGCTACGAGCAGTACTTC. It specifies CASSFPASGYEQYF.

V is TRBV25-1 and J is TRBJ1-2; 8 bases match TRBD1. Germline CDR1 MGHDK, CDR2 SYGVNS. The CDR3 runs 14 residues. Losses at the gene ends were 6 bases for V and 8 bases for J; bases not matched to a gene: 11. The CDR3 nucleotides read TGTGCCAGCAGCGACCTGACAGGGGTCGAGGGCTACACCTTC. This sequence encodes CASSDLTGVEGYTF.

The CDR3 here is CASTEQEETEAFF. The CDR3 coding sequence is TGTGCCAGCACGGAACAGGAAGAGACTGAAGCTTTCTTT. V gene TRBV7-8 combines with J gene TRBJ1-1, with D perhaps matching TRBD1 (5 bases). The germline V gene has CDR1 SGHVS and CDR2 FQNEAQ. V was clipped by 7 bases and J by 5 bases, with 14 bases between them. This CDR3 comprises 13 residues.

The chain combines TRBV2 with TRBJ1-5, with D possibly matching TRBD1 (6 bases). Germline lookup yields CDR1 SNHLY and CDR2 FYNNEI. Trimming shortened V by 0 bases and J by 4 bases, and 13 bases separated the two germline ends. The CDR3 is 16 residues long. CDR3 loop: CASSEALGASNQPQHF. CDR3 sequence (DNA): TGTGCCAGCAGTGAAGCGCTGGGGGCGAGTAATCAGCCCCAGCATTTT.

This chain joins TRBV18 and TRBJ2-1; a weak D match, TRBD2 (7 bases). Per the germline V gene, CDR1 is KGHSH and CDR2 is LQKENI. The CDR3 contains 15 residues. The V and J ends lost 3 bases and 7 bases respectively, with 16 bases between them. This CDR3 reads CASSPPGGRVNEQFF. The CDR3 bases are TGTGCCAGCTCACCGCCGGGGGGCAGGGTGAATGAGCAGTTCTTC.

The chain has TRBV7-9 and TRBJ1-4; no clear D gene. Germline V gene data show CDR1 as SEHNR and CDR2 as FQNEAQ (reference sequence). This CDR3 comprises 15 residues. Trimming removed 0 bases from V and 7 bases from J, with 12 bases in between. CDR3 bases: TGTGCCAGCAGCTTAGCCACAGCATTGACTGAAAAACTGTTTTTT. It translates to CASSLATALTEKLFF.